Listed here are 6 T cell receptor beta chains from one sample, sequenced in a study of a mutant IDH1 vaccine in newly diagnosed glioma. These receptors' antigens are unknown. This table comes from immunoSEQ multiplex PCR, and its TCRdb copy is limited to in-frame clones, with some not included. The table records about 55,000 clones, 84% of them present only once. Specified time point: week 35, safety follow-up. In the vaccine, a single dose held 300 ug of the mutant IDH1 20-mer peptide, along with topical imiquimod. Sequenced here: PBMCs, sampled from a glioma patient whose treatment included an IDH1 peptide vaccine. These receptors were taken from a woman aged 18-35 years with glioma.

The rearrangement links TRBV6-5 to TRBJ1-2; the D gene is possibly TRBD1 (6 bases). Germline CDR1 reads MNHEY; CDR2 reads SVGAGI. The CDR3 runs 15 residues. V lost 7 bases and J lost 7, with 22 bases in between. CDR3 sequence (DNA): TGTGCCAGCACGGGACAATGGGGCTTCACAGGTGGCTACACCTTC. Translation gives CASTGQWGFTGGYTF.

J is TRBJ2-2 and V is TRBV7-9; tentative D call: TRBD2 (5 bases). From germline, CDR1 is SEHNR and CDR2 FQNEAQ (reference sequence). V lost 4 bases and J lost 6, with 15 bases in between. The CDR3 sequence is 15 residues long. CDR3 in DNA: TGTGCCAGCAGCTCCGAGGGCTCACCGCCCGGGGAGCTGTTTTTT. This gives the protein CASSSEGSPPGELFF.

This clone was found once. V is TRBV27 and J is TRBJ1-5, with a possible D match to TRBD1 (6 bases). Trimming stripped 4 bases from V and 3 bases from J, with 10 bases between. This CDR3 contains 14 residues. CDR1 and CDR2 from the germline V gene are MNHEY and SMNVEV (reference sequence). In DNA, the CDR3 is TGTGCCAGCAGTTCTTGGGGGGCCAATCAGCCCCAGCATTTT. Translating it yields CASSSWGANQPQHF.

The V call is TRBV10-2, the J call TRBJ1-5; D unresolved. This CDR3 has 12 amino acids. V was trimmed by 0 bases and J by 4 bases, leaving 1 base between them. Germline lookup yields CDR1 WSHSY and CDR2 SAAADI. The CDR3 loop is CASSESNQPQHF. The CDR3, as DNA: TGCGCCAGCAGTGAGTCGAATCAGCCCCAGCATTTT.

The V and J genes are TRBV6-4 and TRBJ1-4, with D possibly matching TRBD1 (6 bases). V lost 6 bases and J 4 bases, leaving 15 bases between the germline ends. The CDR3 loop spans 15 amino acids. Germline V gene data show CDR1 as MRHNA and CDR2 as SNTAGT. The CDR3: CASSARGSGNEKLFF. CDR3 nucleotide sequence: TGTGCCAGCAGCGCCAGGGGCTCGGGTAATGAAAAACTGTTTTTT.

This clone showed up just a few times. The chain has TRBV25-1 and TRBJ2-1; tentatively, D is TRBD1 (5 bases). Trimming took 5 bases from V and 0 from J, leaving 8 bases between them. Per the germline V gene, CDR1 is MGHDK and CDR2 is SYGVNS. The CDR3 spans 14 residues. CDR3 nucleotide sequence: TGTGCCAGCAGTACAGGTGGCTCCTACAATGAGCAGTTCTTC. The encoded protein is CASSTGGSYNEQFF.